These 7 T cell receptor beta chains were sequenced from one sample in a study of cytomegalovirus exposure and HLA in healthy donors. The PCR was carried out with 60 Vbeta primers and 13 Jbeta primers. Produced via immunoSEQ multiplex PCR; TCRdb's table is partial and in-frame only. Of more than 90,000 clones listed, roughly 80% are singletons. Sequenced input: PBMCs. These receptors all come from a man in his forties or fifties in good health and CMV-seronegative.

This CDR3 is CATPPGEDTEAFF. CDR3 nucleotide sequence: TGTGCCACCCCCCCCGGGGAGGATACTGAAGCTTTCTTT. The chain carries TRBV11-2 and TRBJ1-1; D is unclear. CDR1 is SGHAT, CDR2 FQNNGV, per germline. V was shortened by 10 bases and J by 5 bases, with 17 bases between the two germline ends. CDR3 length equals 13 residues.

This chain joins TRBV7-9 and TRBJ1-5, with 9 bases aligning to TRBD1. Germline-derived CDR1 and CDR2 are SEHNR and FQNEAQ (reference sequence). Trimming removed 5 bases from V and 2 bases from J; junction bases left unmatched: 4. This CDR3 has 15 residues. The CDR3 region is CASSPGQGGNQPQHF. The CDR3 nucleotides read TGTGCCAGCAGCCCGGGACAGGGTGGCAATCAGCCCCAGCATTTT.

The chain joins TRBV30 to TRBJ2-5, with D maybe TRBD1 (7 bases). The germline V gene encodes CDR1 GTSNPN and CDR2 SVGIG (reference sequence). This CDR3 comprises 12 residues. V lost 1 base and J 5 bases, leaving 8 bases between the germline ends. The CDR3 DNA is TGTGCCTGGAGTGCAGGGGGGGAGACCCAGTACTTC. This translates into CAWSAGGETQYF.

V gene TRBV9 combines with J gene TRBJ1-2; 8 positions agree with TRBD1. V lost 4 bases to trimming and J lost 8 bases; unmatched junction nucleotides: 4. Looked up from germline, CDR1 is SGDLS and CDR2 is YYNGEE. This CDR3 spans 12 amino acids. The chain's CDR3 is CASSPGQGGYTF. The CDR3 DNA reads TGTGCCAGCAGCCCAGGACAGGGAGGCTACACCTTC.

The CDR3 sequence is CASSEDRTPRELFF. The DNA of the CDR3 is TGTGCCAGCAGTGAAGACAGAACGCCGAGGGAGCTGTTTTTT. The V gene is TRBV6-1, the J gene TRBJ2-2; unclear D gene. V was cut by 1 base and J by 9 bases, with 12 bases left in between. Germline lookup yields CDR1 MNHNS and CDR2 SASEGT. The CDR3 has 14 residues.

The J gene is TRBJ1-1, the V gene TRBV30; maybe TRBD1 (6 bases). The CDR3 covers 13 residues. Germline loops: CDR1 GTSNPN, CDR2 SVGIG (reference sequence). With 4 bases removed from V and 0 bases from J, the gap between germline ends came to 9 bases. Here the CDR3 reads CAWKGVLNTEAFF. The CDR3, as DNA: TGTGCCTGGAAGGGGGTCCTGAACACTGAAGCTTTCTTT.

This chain links TRBV10-3 with TRBJ2-7, with 12 nucleotides matching TRBD1. The CDR3 is 14 residues long. Germline lookup yields CDR1 ENHRY and CDR2 SYGVKD. The trim removed 8 bases at V and 7 bases at J, leaving 9 bases unmatched. CDR3: CAIRGQGAGGEQYF. The CDR3 DNA reads TGTGCCATCCGGGGACAGGGGGCGGGTGGAGAGCAGTACTTC.